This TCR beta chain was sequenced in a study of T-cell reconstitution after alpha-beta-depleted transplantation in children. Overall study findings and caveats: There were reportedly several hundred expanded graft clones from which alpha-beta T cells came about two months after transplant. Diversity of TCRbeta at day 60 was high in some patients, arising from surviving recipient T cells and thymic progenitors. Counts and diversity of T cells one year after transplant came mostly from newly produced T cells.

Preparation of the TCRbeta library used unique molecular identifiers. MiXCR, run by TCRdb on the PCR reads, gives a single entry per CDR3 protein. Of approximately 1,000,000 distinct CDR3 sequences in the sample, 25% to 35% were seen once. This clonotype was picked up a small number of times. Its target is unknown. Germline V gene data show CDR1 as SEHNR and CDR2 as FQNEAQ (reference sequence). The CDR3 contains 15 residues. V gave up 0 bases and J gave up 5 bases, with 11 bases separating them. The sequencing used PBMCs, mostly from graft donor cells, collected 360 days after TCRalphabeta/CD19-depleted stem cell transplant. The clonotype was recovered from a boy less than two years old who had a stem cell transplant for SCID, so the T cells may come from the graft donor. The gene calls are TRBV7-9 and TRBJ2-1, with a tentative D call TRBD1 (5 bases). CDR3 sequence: CASSLAGSGHNEQFF. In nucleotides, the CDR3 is TGTGCCAGCAGCTTAGCGGGGTCAGGGCACAATGAGCAGTTCTTC.